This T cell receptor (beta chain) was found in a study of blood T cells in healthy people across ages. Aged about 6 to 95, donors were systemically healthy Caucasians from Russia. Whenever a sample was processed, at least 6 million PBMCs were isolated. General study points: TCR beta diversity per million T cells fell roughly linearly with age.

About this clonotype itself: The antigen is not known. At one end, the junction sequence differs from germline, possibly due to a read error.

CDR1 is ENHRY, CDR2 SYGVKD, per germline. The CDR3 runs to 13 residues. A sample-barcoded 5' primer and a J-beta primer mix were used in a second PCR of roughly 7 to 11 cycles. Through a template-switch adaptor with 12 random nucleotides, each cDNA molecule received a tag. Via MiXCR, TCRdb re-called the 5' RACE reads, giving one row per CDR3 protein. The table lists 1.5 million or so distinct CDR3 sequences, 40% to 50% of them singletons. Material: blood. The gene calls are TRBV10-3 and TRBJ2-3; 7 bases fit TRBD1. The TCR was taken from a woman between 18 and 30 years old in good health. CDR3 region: CAVRQGGTDTQYF. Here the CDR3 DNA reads TGTGCCGTCAGACAGGGCGGCACAGATACGCAGTATTTT.